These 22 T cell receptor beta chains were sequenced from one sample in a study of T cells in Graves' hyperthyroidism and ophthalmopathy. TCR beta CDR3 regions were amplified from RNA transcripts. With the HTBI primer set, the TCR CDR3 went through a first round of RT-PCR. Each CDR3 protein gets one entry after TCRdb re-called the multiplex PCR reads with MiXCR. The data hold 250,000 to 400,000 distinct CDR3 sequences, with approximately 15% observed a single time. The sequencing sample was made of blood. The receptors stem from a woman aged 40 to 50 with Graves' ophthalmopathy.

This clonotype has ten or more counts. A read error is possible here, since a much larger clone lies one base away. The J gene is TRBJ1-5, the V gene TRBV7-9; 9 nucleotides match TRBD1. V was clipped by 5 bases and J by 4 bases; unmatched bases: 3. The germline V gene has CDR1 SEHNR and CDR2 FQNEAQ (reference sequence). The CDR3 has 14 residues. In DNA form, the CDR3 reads TGTGCCAGCAGCGCCGGGACAGGGAATCAGCCCCAGCATTTT. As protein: CASSAGTGNQPQHF.

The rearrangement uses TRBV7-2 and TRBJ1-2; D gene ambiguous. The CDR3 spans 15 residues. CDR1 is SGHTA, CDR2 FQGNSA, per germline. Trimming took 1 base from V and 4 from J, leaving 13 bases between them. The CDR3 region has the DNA TGTGCCAGCAGCTTAGACCGAGGTTGTGGCTATGGCTACACCTTC. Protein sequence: CASSLDRGCGYGYTF.

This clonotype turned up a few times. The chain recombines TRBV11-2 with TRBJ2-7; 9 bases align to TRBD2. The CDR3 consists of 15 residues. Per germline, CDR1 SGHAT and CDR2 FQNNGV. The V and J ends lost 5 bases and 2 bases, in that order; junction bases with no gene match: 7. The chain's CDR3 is CASSTGGGAPYEQYF. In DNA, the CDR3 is TGTGCCAGCAGCACCGGCGGGGGGGCCCCCTACGAGCAGTACTTC.

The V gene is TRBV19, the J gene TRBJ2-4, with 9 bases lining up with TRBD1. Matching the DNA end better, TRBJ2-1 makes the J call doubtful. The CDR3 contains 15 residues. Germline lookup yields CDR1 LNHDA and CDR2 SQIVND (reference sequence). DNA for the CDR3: TGTGCCAGTAGTATCGGGGGGACAGGGAGGGTTAATCAGTTCTTC. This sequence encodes CASSIGGTGRVNQFF.

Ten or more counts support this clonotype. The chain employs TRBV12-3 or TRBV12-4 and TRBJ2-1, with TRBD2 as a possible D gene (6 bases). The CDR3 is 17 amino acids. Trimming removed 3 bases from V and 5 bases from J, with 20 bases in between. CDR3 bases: TGTGCCAGCAGTTTGGTAGTTGGAGGGGTTAGAGACAATGAGCAGTTCTTC. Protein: CASSLVVGGVRDNEQFF.

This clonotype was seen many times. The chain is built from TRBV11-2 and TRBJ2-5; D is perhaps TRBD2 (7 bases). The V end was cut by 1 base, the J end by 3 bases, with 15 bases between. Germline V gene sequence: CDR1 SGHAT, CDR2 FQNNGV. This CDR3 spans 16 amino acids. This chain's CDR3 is CASSLGRGGRKETQYF. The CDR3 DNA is TGTGCCAGCAGCTTAGGGAGGGGGGGCCGAAAAGAGACCCAGTACTTC.

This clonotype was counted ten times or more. The CDR3 is CASKEWTTGANYGYTF. The CDR3 DNA is TGTGCCAGCAAAGAATGGACAACTGGGGCTAACTATGGCTACACCTTC. The V and J genes are TRBV2 and TRBJ1-2; D possibly corresponds to TRBD1 (5 bases). CDR3 size: 16 residues. Trimming left V 7 bases short and J 0 bases short, with 18 bases between. Germline lookup yields CDR1 SNHLY and CDR2 FYNNEI. The full variable domain, its missing parts supplied by reference TRBV2 and TRBJ1-2, is EPEVTQTPSHQVTQMGQEVILRCVPISNHLYFYWYRQILGQKVEFLVSFYNNEISEKSEIFDDQFSVERPDGSNFTLKIRSTKLEDSAMYFCASKEWTTGANYGYTFGSGTRLTVV.

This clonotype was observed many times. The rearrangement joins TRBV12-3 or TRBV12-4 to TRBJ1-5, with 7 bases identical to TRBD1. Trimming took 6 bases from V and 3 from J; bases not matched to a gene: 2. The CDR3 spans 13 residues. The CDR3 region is CASRDRVNQPQHF. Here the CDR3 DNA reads TGTGCCAGCAGAGACAGGGTCAATCAGCCCCAGCATTTT.

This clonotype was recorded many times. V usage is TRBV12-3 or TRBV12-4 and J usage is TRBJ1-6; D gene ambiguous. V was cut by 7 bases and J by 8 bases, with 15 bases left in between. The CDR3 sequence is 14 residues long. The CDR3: CASKPGWSDSPLHF. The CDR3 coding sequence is TGTGCCAGCAAGCCGGGTTGGAGCGATTCACCCCTCCACTTT.

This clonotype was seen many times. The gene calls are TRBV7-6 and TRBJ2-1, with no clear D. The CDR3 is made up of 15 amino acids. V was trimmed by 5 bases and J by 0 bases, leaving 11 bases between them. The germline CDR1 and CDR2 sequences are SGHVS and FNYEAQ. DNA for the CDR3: TGTGCCAGCAGCCCCGACTTAAGCTCCTACAATGAGCAGTTCTTC. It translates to CASSPDLSSYNEQFF.

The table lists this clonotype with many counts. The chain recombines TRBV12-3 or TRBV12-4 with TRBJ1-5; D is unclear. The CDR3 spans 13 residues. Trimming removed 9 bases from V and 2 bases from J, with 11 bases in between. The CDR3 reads CASQLAGNQPQHF. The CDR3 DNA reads TGTGCCAGTCAACTCGCGGGCAATCAGCCCCAGCATTTT.

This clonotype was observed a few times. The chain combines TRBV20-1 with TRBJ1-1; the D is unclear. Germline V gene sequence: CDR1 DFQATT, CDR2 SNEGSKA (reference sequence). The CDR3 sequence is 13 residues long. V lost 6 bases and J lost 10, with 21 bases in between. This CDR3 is CSAGPTGFYVAFF. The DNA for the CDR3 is TGCAGTGCCGGCCCCACGGGTTTCTATGTAGCTTTCTTT.

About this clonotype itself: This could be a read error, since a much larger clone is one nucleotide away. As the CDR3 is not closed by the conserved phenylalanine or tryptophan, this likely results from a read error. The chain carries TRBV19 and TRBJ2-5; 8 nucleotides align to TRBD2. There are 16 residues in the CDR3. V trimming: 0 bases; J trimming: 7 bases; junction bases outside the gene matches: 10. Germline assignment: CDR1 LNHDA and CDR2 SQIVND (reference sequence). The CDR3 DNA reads TGTGCCAGTAGTATAGATCGCGGGGGGATAGTGGGGACCCAGTACCTC. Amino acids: CASSIDRGGIVGTQYL.

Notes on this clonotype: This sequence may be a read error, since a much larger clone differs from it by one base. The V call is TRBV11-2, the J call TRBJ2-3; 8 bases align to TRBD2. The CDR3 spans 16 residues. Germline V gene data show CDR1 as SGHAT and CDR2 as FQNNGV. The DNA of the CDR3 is TGTGCCAGCAGCTTAGATGGGGCGGGGGGCACAGATACGCCGTATTTT. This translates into CASSLDGAGGTDTPYF.

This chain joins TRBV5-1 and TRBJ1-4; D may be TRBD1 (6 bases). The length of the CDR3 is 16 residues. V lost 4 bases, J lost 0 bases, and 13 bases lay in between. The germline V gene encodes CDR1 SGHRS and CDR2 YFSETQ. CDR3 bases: TGCGCCAGCAGCACAGGACAGCAAACAACTAATGAAAAACTGTTTTTT. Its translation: CASSTGQQTTNEKLFF.

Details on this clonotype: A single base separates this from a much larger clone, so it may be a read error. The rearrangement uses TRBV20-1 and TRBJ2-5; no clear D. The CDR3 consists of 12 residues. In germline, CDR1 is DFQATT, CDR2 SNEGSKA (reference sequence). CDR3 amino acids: CNATTPMETQYF. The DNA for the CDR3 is TGCAATGCTACAACCCCGATGGAGACCCAGTACTTC.

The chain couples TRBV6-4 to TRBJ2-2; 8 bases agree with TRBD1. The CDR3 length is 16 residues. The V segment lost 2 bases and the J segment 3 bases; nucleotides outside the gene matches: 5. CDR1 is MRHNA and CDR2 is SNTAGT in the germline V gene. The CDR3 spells CASSDTKTGDTGELFF. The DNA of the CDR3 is TGTGCCAGCAGTGACACTAAGACAGGGGACACCGGGGAGCTGTTTTTT.

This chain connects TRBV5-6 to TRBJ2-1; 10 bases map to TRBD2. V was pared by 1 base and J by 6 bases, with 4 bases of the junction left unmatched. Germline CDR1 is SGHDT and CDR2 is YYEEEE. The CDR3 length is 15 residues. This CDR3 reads CASSLRLAGTNEQFF. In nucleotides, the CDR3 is TGTGCCAGCAGCTTGAGACTAGCGGGCACCAATGAGCAGTTCTTC.

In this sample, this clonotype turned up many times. CDR3 region: CSALTGGATEAFF. CDR3 nucleotides: TGCAGTGCCCTCACAGGGGGCGCGACTGAAGCTTTCTTT. The V gene is TRBV20-1, the J gene TRBJ1-1; TRBD1 matches 9 bases. Trimming cost V 6 bases and J 5 bases; bases outside gene matches: 7. The CDR3 totals 13 residues. The V gene's germline CDR1 is DFQATT and CDR2 SNEGSKA (reference sequence).

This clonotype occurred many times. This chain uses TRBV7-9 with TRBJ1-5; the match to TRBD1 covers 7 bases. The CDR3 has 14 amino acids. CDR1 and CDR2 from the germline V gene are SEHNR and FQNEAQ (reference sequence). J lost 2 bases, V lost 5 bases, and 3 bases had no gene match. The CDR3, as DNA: TGTGCCAGCAGCAGAACAGGGGGCAATCAGCCCCAGCATTTT. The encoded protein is CASSRTGGNQPQHF.

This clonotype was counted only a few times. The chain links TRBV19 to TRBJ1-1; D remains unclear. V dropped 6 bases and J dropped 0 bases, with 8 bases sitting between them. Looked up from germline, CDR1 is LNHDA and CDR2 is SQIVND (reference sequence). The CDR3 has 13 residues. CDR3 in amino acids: CASSGRVNTEAFF. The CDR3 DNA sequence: TGTGCCAGTAGCGGGAGGGTGAACACTGAAGCTTTCTTT.

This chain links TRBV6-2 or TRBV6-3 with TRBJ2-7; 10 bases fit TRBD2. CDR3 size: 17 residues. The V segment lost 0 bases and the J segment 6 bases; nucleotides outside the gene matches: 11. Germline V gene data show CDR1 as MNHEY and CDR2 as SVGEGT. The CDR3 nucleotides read TGTGCCAGCAGTTACTCAGGGCTAGCGGGAGTGGCTATCGAGCAGTACTTC. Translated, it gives CASSYSGLAGVAIEQYF.